This T cell receptor (beta chain) comes out of a study of Graves' ophthalmopathy and Graves' hyperthyroidism. The table lists this clonotype with many counts. Its specificity is not known. The sequenced template was RNA, covering the TCR beta CDR3 region. Following a first-round RT-PCR that used HTBI primers, a second-round multiplex PCR was carried out. TCRdb re-called the multiplex PCR reads through MiXCR, storing one row per CDR3 protein. This sample has tens of thousands of distinct CDR3 sequences; about 50% occur once, and the top ten carry 15% to 20%. Trimming removed 7 bases from V and 2 bases from J; junction bases left unmatched: 9. Per germline, CDR1 MDHEN and CDR2 SYDVKM. This CDR3 is 15 amino acids long. The study's findings and limits: Stable hyperthyroidism and ophthalmopathy were told apart by a 13-signature model, which achieved just over 85% sensitivity and more than 75% specificity.

Additional autoimmune diseases, uncontrolled infections, pregnancy or lactation disqualified patients. The evidence that diagnosis relied on was clinical symptoms, serum thyroxine, TRAb, thyroid ultrasound and orbital computed tomography. The material sequenced was peripheral blood. The chain has TRBV28 and TRBJ1-2; 8 nucleotides match TRBD1. This TCR was sampled from an adult man with Graves' ophthalmopathy. CDR3 sequence: CASKTGERSNYGYTF. The CDR3 DNA reads TGTGCCAGCAAGACAGGGGAAAGATCGAACTATGGCTACACCTTC.